This passage covers 19 T cell receptor beta chains from one sample sequenced in a study of CXCR3-negative and CXCR3-positive naive CD8 T cells (dated by TCRdb to between 2019 and 2020). Here is what the overall study found, with its caveats: Compared with CXCR3-negative naive cells, CXCR3-positive naive cells had TRB CDR3s with higher hydrophobicity (lower Kidera factor 4), lower energy, and higher strength and volume indices.

Sequencing was performed on a NextSeq 550. The Human TCR Profiling Kit (MiLaboratory) was used to make UMI-labeled 5' RACE TRB cDNA libraries. TCRdb reprocessed the reads; each CDR3 protein sequence makes one entry, and DNA is unavailable. The sample's table covers under 75,000 distinct CDR3 sequences. The leading ten clones occupy around 0.8% of the sample. Antigens for these TCRs are unknown. Sequenced input: naive CXCR3+ CD8+ T cells from blood. The cell subset or site tag for this specimen amounts to: CD45RO-CCR7+CD27+CD95- naive CD8+ T cells expressing CXCR3 (TNR3+). The source of these receptors is a human donor in good health. Some clones in this sample may be carry-over from other donors' samples.

The V and J genes are TRBV9 and TRBJ2-7; TCRdb names TRBD1, which stays unverified in the absence of DNA. Germline CDR1 is SGDLS and CDR2 is YYNGEE. The CDR3 extends over 16 amino acids. The CDR3 loop is CASSENTGTDIYEQYF.

The CDR3 loop is CASSQVGLVNNEQFF. The chain carries TRBV14 and TRBJ2-1; TCRdb names TRBD2, which stays unverified in the absence of DNA. The CDR3 consists of 15 residues. Looked up from germline, CDR1 is SGHDN and CDR2 is FVKESK. Looking up the rest from reference TRBV14 and TRBJ2-1 gives the full variable domain: EAGVTQFPSHSVIEKGQTVTLRCDPISGHDNLYWYRRVMGKEIKFLLHFVKESKQDESGMPNNRFLAERTGGTYSTLKVQPAELEDSGVYFCASSQVGLVNNEQFFGPGTRLTVL.

V and J are TRBV5-1 and TRBJ2-1; there is no DNA to check the TCRdb D call of TRBD1. The length of the CDR3 is 13 residues. The germline V gene has CDR1 SGHRS and CDR2 YFSETQ. This chain's CDR3 is CASSSPPDRGQFF.

The genes are TRBV27 and TRBJ2-2; the D call of TRBD2 rests on TCRdb alone, since no DNA is present to check it. Germline V CDR1 and CDR2: MNHEY, SMNVEV (reference sequence). The length of the CDR3 is 13 residues. CDR3 in amino acids: CASSLSGSGELFF.

The CDR3 region is CAIIENWGEQYF. This chain uses TRBV10-3 with TRBJ2-7. Germline CDR1 is ENHRY and CDR2 is SYGVKD. This CDR3 spans 12 amino acids.

This rearrangement joins TRBV21-1 to TRBJ1-4; there is no DNA to check the TCRdb D call of TRBD1. TRBV21-1 is tagged as a pseudogene. The CDR3 sequence is 15 residues long. CDR3 loop: CASSARQDGNEKLFF.

The chain joins TRBV4-3 to TRBJ2-5; TCRdb selects TRBD1, and the lack of DNA leaves this call unchecked. From germline, CDR1 is LGHNA and CDR2 YSLEER. The CDR3 sequence is 14 residues long. The CDR3 loop is CASSQDRDLETQYF.

The V and J genes are TRBV6-5 and TRBJ2-1; with no DNA, the TCRdb D assignment of TRBD1 cannot be verified. CDR1 MNHEY and CDR2 SVGAGI come from the germline V gene. There are 12 residues in the CDR3. The CDR3 here is CASSNDRFDWFF.

J is TRBJ1-1 and V is TRBV19; the TCRdb D gene call, TRBD1, has no DNA to confirm it. The CDR3 runs to 13 residues. CDR1 and CDR2 from the germline V gene are LNHDA and SQIVND (reference sequence). CDR3 in amino acids: CASSMGQGIEAFF.

The V and J genes are TRBV6-5 and TRBJ2-2; TCRdb gives TRBD1 as the D gene, but with no DNA this cannot be confirmed. From germline, CDR1 is MNHEY and CDR2 SVGAGI. CDR3 length: 15 amino acids. The CDR3 reads CASSYPGPGTGELFF.

This rearrangement joins TRBV29-1 to TRBJ1-1; TCRdb proposes TRBD1, but this gene call is untestable without DNA. CDR1 is SQVTM and CDR2 is ANQGSEA in the germline V gene. The CDR3 extends over 13 amino acids. CDR3 residues: CSVEDLVGAGAFF. The full variable domain, in which reference TRBV29-1 and TRBJ1-1 provide the parts outside the CDR3, is SAVISQKPSRDICQRGTSLTIQCQVDSQVTMMFWYRQQPGQSLTLIATANQGSEATYESGFVIDKFPISRPNLTFSTLTVSNMSPEDSSIYLCSVEDLVGAGAFFGQGTRLTVV.

This chain uses TRBV27 with TRBJ1-5. The CDR3 extends over 17 amino acids. Germline lookup yields CDR1 MNHEY and CDR2 SMNVEV (reference sequence). The CDR3 here is CASSLIFRGVPDQPQHF.

The rearrangement links TRBV7-6 to TRBJ2-1; the TCRdb D gene call, TRBD1, has no DNA to confirm it. CDR3 length: 15 residues. Germline V gene lookup returns CDR1 SGHVS and CDR2 FNYEAQ. The CDR3 reads CASSLYQTGGNEQFF.

The chain recombines TRBV5-1 with TRBJ2-2; without DNA, the TCRdb call of TRBD1 cannot be checked. Per the germline V gene, CDR1 is SGHRS and CDR2 is YFSETQ. The CDR3 contains 16 residues. This CDR3 is CASSHPPGVNTGELFF.

The chain has TRBV14 and TRBJ2-7; the TRBD1 assignment by TCRdb is unverifiable without DNA. CDR1 is SGHDN, CDR2 FVKESK, per germline. The CDR3 has 12 residues. CDR3 amino acids: CASSPGQSEQYF.

The chain links TRBV29-1 to TRBJ2-6; TCRdb indicates TRBD2, and absent DNA this call remains unverified. This CDR3 is 15 amino acids long. Germline values: CDR1 SQVTM, CDR2 ANQGSEA. CDR3 sequence: CSVRGSGVGANVLTF. Filled out from reference TRBV29-1 and TRBJ2-6, the complete variable domain reads SAVISQKPSRDICQRGTSLTIQCQVDSQVTMMFWYRQQPGQSLTLIATANQGSEATYESGFVIDKFPISRPNLTFSTLTVSNMSPEDSSIYLCSVRGSGVGANVLTFGAGSRLTVL.

V is TRBV10-1 and J is TRBJ1-1; TCRdb's assignment of TRBD1 cannot be checked, as there is no DNA. This CDR3 spans 15 amino acids. The germline V gene has CDR1 WNHNN and CDR2 SYGVQD (reference sequence). The CDR3: CASSEGTAANTEAFF.

The gene calls are TRBV6-1 and TRBJ2-7; checking the TCRdb D call of TRBD1 is not possible without DNA. There are 13 residues in the CDR3. Germline V gene lookup returns CDR1 MNHNS and CDR2 SASEGT. The CDR3 here is CASKDRVAYEQYF.

The gene calls are TRBV7-3 and TRBJ1-1; without DNA, the TCRdb call of TRBD1 cannot be checked. CDR1 is SGHTA and CDR2 is FQGTGA in the germline V gene. The CDR3 length is 12 residues. This chain's CDR3 is CASSLSGAEAFF.